These 8 T cell receptor beta chains came from one sample sequenced in a study of T cell responses to AZD1222 COVID-19 vaccine. Some clones are missing from TCRdb's copy, which holds only in-frame ones; the method was immunoSEQ multiplex PCR. Among about 110,000 clones, about 95% were seen once, and the ten largest hold around 2%. The sample consisted of peripheral blood, taken on day 0 of AZD1222 vaccination. These receptor sequences come from an adult in good health.

This sequence joins TRBV7-8 and TRBJ1-3; no reliable D call. V was clipped by 5 bases and J by 5 bases, with 13 bases between them. CDR1 SGHVS and CDR2 FQNEAQ come from the germline V gene. The CDR3 is 14 residues long. The CDR3 DNA reads as TGTGCCAGCAGCCCGACCCGGATGCGAAACACCATATATTTT. Translating gives CASSPTRMRNTIYF. Complete variable domain (other parts from reference TRBV7-8 and TRBJ1-3): GAGVSQSPRYKVAKRGQDVALRCDPISGHVSLFWYQQALGQGPEFLTYFQNEAQLDKSGLPSDRFFAERPEGSVSTLKIQRTQQEDSAVYLCASSPTRMRNTIYFGEGSWLTVV.

The chain couples TRBV7-2 to TRBJ1-1; 8 nucleotides agree with TRBD1. V lost 5 bases, J lost 0 bases, and 5 bases stayed unmatched. This CDR3 is built from 15 residues. Germline assignment: CDR1 SGHTA and CDR2 FQGNSA. The CDR3 DNA reads TGTGCCAGCAGCCCCCCGACAGGGGTGAACACTGAAGCTTTCTTT. Translation: CASSPPTGVNTEAFF.

This rearrangement joins TRBV7-9 to TRBJ2-7; 8 nucleotides match TRBD1. The V segment lost 2 bases and the J segment 0 bases; nucleotides outside the gene matches: 3. This CDR3 contains 15 residues. Germline assignment: CDR1 SEHNR and CDR2 FQNEAQ (reference sequence). CDR3 amino acids: CASSLNGQGSYEQYF. The CDR3 DNA reads TGTGCCAGCAGCTTAAATGGACAGGGCTCCTACGAGCAGTACTTC.

This chain links TRBV13 with TRBJ2-7; TRBD2 is a possible D gene (6 bases). The CDR3 totals 15 residues. Germline CDR1 reads PRHDT; CDR2 reads FYEKMQ (reference sequence). V lost 5 bases to trimming and J lost 4 bases, with 18 bases between them. CDR3 DNA: TGTGCCAGCAGCGCCTCCGGGACTTCTGAATACGAGCAGTACTTC. This translates into CASSASGTSEYEQYF.

The chain recombines TRBV7-9 with TRBJ1-3; D perhaps matches TRBD1 (5 bases). This CDR3 spans 15 amino acids. Germline V CDR1 and CDR2: SEHNR, FQNEAQ (reference sequence). V shed 1 base and J shed 5 bases, with 12 bases lying between them. The CDR3 loop is CASSLVRTRRNTIYF. The CDR3 DNA is TGTGCCAGCAGCTTAGTAAGGACACGCAGAAACACCATATATTTT.

The chain employs TRBV4-2 and TRBJ1-2; no firm D call. Trimming pared 3 bases from V and 8 bases from J, leaving 10 bases between. Germline V gene data show CDR1 as LGHNA and CDR2 as YNFKEQ. The CDR3 has 12 residues. CDR3 sequence: CASSQAADGYTF. CDR3 coding DNA: TGTGCCAGCAGCCAGGCAGCGGACGGCTACACCTTC.

This sequence joins TRBV7-2 and TRBJ2-7; 7 nucleotides agree with TRBD1. The CDR3 has 14 amino acids. Trimming cost V 5 bases and J 1 base; bases outside gene matches: 5. Germline V CDR1 and CDR2: SGHTA, FQGNSA. The DNA for the CDR3 is TGTGCCAGCAGCCTGGACAGGTATTCCTACGAGCAGTACTTC. Amino acids: CASSLDRYSYEQYF. Full variable domain (missing parts from reference TRBV7-2 and TRBJ2-7): GAGVSQSPSNKVTEKGKDVELRCDPISGHTALYWYRQSLGQGLEFLIYFQGNSAPDKSGLPSDRFSAERTGGSVSTLTIQRTQQEDSAVYLCASSLDRYSYEQYFGPGTRLTVT.

This chain uses TRBV13 with TRBJ1-1, with TRBD1 matching 7 bases. Trimming removed 1 base from V and 1 base from J; junction bases left unmatched: 9. This CDR3 contains 17 residues. Germline V gene sequence: CDR1 PRHDT, CDR2 FYEKMQ (reference sequence). The CDR3 spells CASSLETNRGGNTEAFF. The DNA of the CDR3 is TGTGCCAGCAGCTTAGAGACAAACAGGGGCGGGAACACTGAAGCTTTCTTT.